A selection of T cell receptor beta chains follows, all from one sample in a study of control samples from healthy donors and cancer patients. Only in-frame clones appear in the TCRdb table, and some are missing; sequencing was by immunoSEQ multiplex PCR. Among 55,000 to 90,000 clones, 75% to 90% were seen once, and the ten largest hold approximately 30%. Material: blood. The receptors here all came from a man in his forties or fifties in good health. Both conserved end residues are part of each CDR3. A D gene is named only where the DNA matches it firmly. Only some rows state a clone size, as once, few, many or a class for expanded clones.

V	size	J	D	CDR3	DNA
TRBV5-1	-	TRBJ2-3	-	CASTQGGVADTQYF	TGCGCCAGCACCCAAGGGGGGGTGGCAGATACGCAGTATTTT
TRBV24-1	-	TRBJ2-2	-	CATSDPGHTNTGELFF	TGTGCCACCAGTGATCCGGGACACACTAACACCGGGGAGCTGTTTTTT
TRBV7-9	-	TRBJ1-5	TRBD1	CASSLETGNQPQHF	TGTGCCAGCAGCTTAGAGACAGGGAATCAGCCCCAGCATTTT
TRBV12-5	-	TRBJ2-7	-	CASGLGLRYEQYF	TGTGCTAGTGGTTTGGGGCTCCGGTACGAGCAGTACTTC
TRBV30	-	TRBJ1-2	TRBD1	CAWSPNRGVYGYTF	TGTGCCTGGAGCCCCAACAGGGGAGTCTATGGCTACACCTTC
TRBV6-6	once	TRBJ1-2	-	CASAAGTHYGYTF	TGTGCCAGCGCGGCAGGGACGCACTATGGCTACACCTTC
TRBV14	-	TRBJ2-7	-	CASSPLSGLSEQYF	TGTGCCAGCAGCCCCCTCTCTGGACTGAGCGAGCAGTACTTC
TRBV19	once	TRBJ2-5	-	CASSMSPGIETQYF	TGTGCCAGTAGTATGAGTCCGGGGATCGAGACCCAGTACTTC
TRBV19	-	TRBJ1-2	-	CATSGGGNLYGYTF	TGTGCCACCTCCGGAGGAGGCAATCTCTATGGCTACACCTTC
TRBV9	-	TRBJ1-2	TRBD1	CASSASATGTGRNYGYTF	TGTGCCAGCAGCGCTTCGGCAACCGGGACAGGGAGAAACTATGGCTACACCTTC
TRBV4-3	-	TRBJ1-2	-	CASSQENRGGHGYTF	TGCGCCAGCAGCCAAGAAAACCGGGGAGGTCATGGCTACACCTTC
TRBV7-9	few	TRBJ1-5	-	CASSLGFSTVTEDQPQHF	TGTGCCAGCAGCTTAGGGTTTTCGACTGTAACGGAAGATCAGCCCCAGCATTTT
TRBV5-5	-	TRBJ2-1	TRBD2	CASIRTSGGVSDEQFF	TGTGCCAGCATACGGACTAGCGGGGGGGTGTCAGATGAGCAGTTCTTC
TRBV7-8	-	TRBJ1-3	-	CASSLVVSRSGNTIYF	TGTGCCAGCAGCTTAGTAGTCTCTCGATCGGGAAACACCATATATTTT
TRBV19	-	TRBJ2-5	-	CASSPDLRETQYF	TGTGCCAGTAGCCCTGACCTGCGGGAAACCCAGTACTTC
TRBV4-3	once	TRBJ2-1	-	CASSQERGRIEQFF	TGCGCCAGCAGCCAAGAGAGGGGACGGATTGAGCAGTTCTTC
TRBV5-4	-	TRBJ1-3	TRBD1	CASSPDRGVGNTIYF	TGTGCCAGCAGCCCCGACAGGGGAGTGGGAAACACCATATATTTT
TRBV20-1	many	TRBJ1-6	-	CSASPGWSPLHF	TGCAGTGCTAGTCCGGGGTGGTCACCCCTCCACTTT
TRBV7-8	-	TRBJ1-5	-	CASSLAISVGSNQPQHF	TGTGCCAGCAGCTTAGCGATCTCCGTTGGCAGCAATCAGCCCCAGCATTTT
TRBV7-3	-	TRBJ2-6	-	CASSLQGLSGANVLTF	TGTGCCAGCAGCTTACAAGGATTATCTGGGGCCAACGTCCTGACTTTC
TRBV12-3/TRBV12-4	-	TRBJ2-1	-	CASARTAYNEQFF	TGTGCCAGCGCCCGGACAGCCTACAATGAGCAGTTCTTC
TRBV7-2	-	TRBJ2-5	TRBD2	CASSLASGYQETQYF	TGTGCCAGCAGCTTAGCTAGCGGGTACCAAGAGACCCAGTACTTC
TRBV4-2	many	TRBJ1-5	-	CASSQAAGDNQPQHF	TGTGCCAGCAGCCAAGCAGCAGGGGACAATCAGCCCCAGCATTTT
TRBV6-5	-	TRBJ1-4	-	CASSYNGQRNEKLFF	TGTGCCAGCAGTTACAATGGACAGCGAAATGAAAAACTGTTTTTT
TRBV10-3	-	TRBJ2-1	TRBD2	CAISEYGTSTFYNEQFF	TGTGCCATCAGTGAGTACGGGACTAGCACGTTCTACAATGAGCAGTTCTTC
TRBV6-5	-	TRBJ2-1	TRBD2	CASSSRGSSYNEQFF	TGTGCCAGCAGTTCGCGGGGGAGTTCCTACAATGAGCAGTTCTTC
TRBV5-1	-	TRBJ2-7	-	CASRGASSSYEQYF	TGCGCCAGCAGAGGAGCCTCAAGCTCCTACGAGCAGTACTTC
TRBV9	once	TRBJ2-3	TRBD2	CASSPERGGRADTQYF	TGTGCCAGCAGCCCCGAGCGGGGGGGCCGCGCAGATACGCAGTATTTT
TRBV6-1	-	TRBJ1-6	-	CASSDGHSPLHF	TGTGCCAGCAGTGACGGCCATTCACCCCTCCACTTT
TRBV15	few	TRBJ2-1	-	CATSRGYNEQFF	TGTGCCACCAGCAGAGGATACAATGAGCAGTTCTTC
TRBV6-5	-	TRBJ1-6	TRBD1	CATTGDISPLHF	TGTGCCACCACAGGGGATATTTCACCCCTCCACTTT
TRBV21-1	-	TRBJ1-5	-	CASIEARDDLSNQPQHF	TGTGCCAGCATAGAGGCGAGGGACGACCTTAGCAATCAGCCCCAGCATTTT
TRBV27	-	TRBJ2-3	TRBD1	CASSWGQGTDTQYF	TGTGCCAGCAGTTGGGGACAGGGCACAGATACGCAGTATTTT
TRBV9	-	TRBJ1-6	TRBD1	CASSVGRTGNSPLHF	TGTGCCAGCAGCGTAGGTCGGACAGGTAATTCACCCCTCCACTTT
TRBV10-1	-	TRBJ2-5	-	CASSESQVLGTQYF	TGCGCCAGCAGTGAGTCTCAGGTGCTGGGGACCCAGTACTTC
TRBV18	-	TRBJ1-4	-	CASSPGATNEKLFF	TGTGCCAGCTCACCCGGTGCAACTAATGAAAAACTGTTTTTT
TRBV5-1	-	TRBJ1-5	-	CASSLAGTLDQPQHF	TGCGCCAGCAGCTTGGCCGGGACACTGGATCAGCCCCAGCATTTT
TRBV13	-	TRBJ1-2	-	CASSLSGSYYGYTF	TGTGCCAGCAGCCTCTCCGGGAGCTACTATGGCTACACCTTC
TRBV6-5	once	TRBJ2-1	TRBD2	CASSRTSGGPREQFF	TGTGCCAGCAGTCGGACTAGCGGGGGTCCTAGGGAGCAGTTCTTC
TRBV14	-	TRBJ1-6	TRBD1	CASSPRKTGGGNSPLHF	TGTGCCAGCAGCCCACGTAAGACAGGGGGCGGCAATTCACCCCTCCACTTT
TRBV27	-	TRBJ2-7	TRBD1	CASSVRQGVEVEQYF	TGTGCCAGCAGTGTTAGACAGGGTGTGGAGGTCGAGCAGTACTTC
TRBV4-2	-	TRBJ2-5	-	CASSQVGGETQYF	TGTGCCAGCAGCCAAGTAGGGGGAGAGACCCAGTACTTC
TRBV3-1/TRBV3-2	-	TRBJ2-7	-	CASSQDWGQAEQYF	TGTGCCAGCAGCCAAGATTGGGGACAAGCCGAGCAGTACTTC
TRBV5-1	-	TRBJ2-5	TRBD2	CASSLVGSGGQETQYF	TGCGCCAGCAGCTTGGTTGGTAGCGGGGGGCAAGAGACCCAGTACTTC
TRBV25-1	-	TRBJ2-7	TRBD2	CASSEFGLANEQYF	TGTGCCAGCAGTGAATTTGGACTAGCTAACGAGCAGTACTTC
TRBV4-1	-	TRBJ1-4	-	CASSQVQGYNEKLFF	TGCGCCAGCAGCCAAGTACAGGGTTATAATGAAAAACTGTTTTTT
TRBV6-2/TRBV6-3	-	TRBJ1-3	TRBD1	CASSRRTGAEENTIYF	TGTGCCAGCAGTCGGAGGACAGGAGCCGAAGAAAACACCATATATTTT